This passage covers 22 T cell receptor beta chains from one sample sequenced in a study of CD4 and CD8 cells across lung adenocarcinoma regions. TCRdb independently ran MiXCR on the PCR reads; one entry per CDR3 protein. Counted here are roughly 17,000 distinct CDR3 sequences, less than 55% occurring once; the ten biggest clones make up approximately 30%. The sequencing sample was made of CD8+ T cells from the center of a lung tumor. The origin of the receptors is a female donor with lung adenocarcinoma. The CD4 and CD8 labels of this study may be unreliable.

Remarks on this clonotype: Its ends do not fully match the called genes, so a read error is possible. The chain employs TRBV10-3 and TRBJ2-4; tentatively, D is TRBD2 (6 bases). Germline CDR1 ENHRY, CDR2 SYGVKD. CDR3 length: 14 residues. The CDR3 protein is CAIRRRGATDMQYF. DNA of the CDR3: TGTGCCATCAGAAGGCGGGGAGCCACAGATATGCAGTACTTT.

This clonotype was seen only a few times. CDR3 sequence (DNA): TGTGCCAGCAGGAGGGCAGGGGGTCCAGAGACCCAGTACTTC. Encoded protein: CASRRAGGPETQYF. This sequence joins TRBV6-1 and TRBJ2-5, with 7 bases matching TRBD1. The CDR3 totals 14 residues. Trimming removed 6 bases from V and 4 bases from J; junction bases left unmatched: 8. Germline V gene lookup returns CDR1 MNHNS and CDR2 SASEGT.

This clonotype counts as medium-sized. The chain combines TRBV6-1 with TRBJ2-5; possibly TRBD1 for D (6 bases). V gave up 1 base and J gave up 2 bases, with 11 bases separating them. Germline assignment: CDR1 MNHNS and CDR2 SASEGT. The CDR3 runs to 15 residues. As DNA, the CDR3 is TGTGCCAGCAGTGAAGTTTGGGACAATCAAGAGACCCAGTACTTC. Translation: CASSEVWDNQETQYF.

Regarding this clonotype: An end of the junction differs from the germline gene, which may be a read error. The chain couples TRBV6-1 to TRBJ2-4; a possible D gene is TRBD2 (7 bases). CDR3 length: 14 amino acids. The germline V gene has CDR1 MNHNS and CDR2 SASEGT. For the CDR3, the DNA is TGTGCCGGCAGTGAGGGAGGGGGGCGGGACATTCAGTACTTC. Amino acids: CAGSEGGGRDIQYF.

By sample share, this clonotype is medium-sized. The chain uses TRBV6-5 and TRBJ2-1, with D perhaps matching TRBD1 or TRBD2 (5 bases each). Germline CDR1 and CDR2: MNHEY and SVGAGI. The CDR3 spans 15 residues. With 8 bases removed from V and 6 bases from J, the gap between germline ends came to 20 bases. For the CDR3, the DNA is TGTGCCAGCCGGCCCGGGATAAGTAGGGGCAATGAGCAGTTCTTC. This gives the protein CASRPGISRGNEQFF.

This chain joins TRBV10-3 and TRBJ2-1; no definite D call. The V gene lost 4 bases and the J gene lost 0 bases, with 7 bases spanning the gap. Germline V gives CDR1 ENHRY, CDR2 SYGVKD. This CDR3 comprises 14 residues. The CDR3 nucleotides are TGTGCCATCAGTGTACCGAGCTCCTACAATGAGCAGTTCTTC. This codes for CAISVPSSYNEQFF.

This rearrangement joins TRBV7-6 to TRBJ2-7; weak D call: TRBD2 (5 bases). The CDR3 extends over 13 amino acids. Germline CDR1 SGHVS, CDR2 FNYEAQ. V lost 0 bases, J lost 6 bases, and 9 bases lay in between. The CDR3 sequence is CASSLASRGEQYF. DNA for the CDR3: TGTGCCAGCAGCTTAGCTTCCCGGGGCGAGCAGTACTTC.

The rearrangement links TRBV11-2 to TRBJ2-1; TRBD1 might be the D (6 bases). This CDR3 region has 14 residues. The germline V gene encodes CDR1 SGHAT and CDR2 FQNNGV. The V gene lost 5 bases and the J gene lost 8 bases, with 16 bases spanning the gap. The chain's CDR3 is CASSPGTFKDEQFF. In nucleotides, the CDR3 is TGTGCCAGCAGCCCCGGGACATTTAAGGATGAGCAGTTCTTC.

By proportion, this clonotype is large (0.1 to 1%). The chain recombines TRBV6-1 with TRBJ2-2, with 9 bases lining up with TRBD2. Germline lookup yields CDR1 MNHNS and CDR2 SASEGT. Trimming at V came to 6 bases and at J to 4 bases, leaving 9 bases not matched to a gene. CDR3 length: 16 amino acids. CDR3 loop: CASRGGGAASTGELFF. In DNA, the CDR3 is TGTGCCAGCAGGGGCGGGGGGGCCGCGAGCACCGGGGAGCTGTTTTTT.

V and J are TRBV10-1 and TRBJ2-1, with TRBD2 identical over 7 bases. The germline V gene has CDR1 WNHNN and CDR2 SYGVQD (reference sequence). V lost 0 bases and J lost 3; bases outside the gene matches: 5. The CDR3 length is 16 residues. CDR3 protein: CASSESASGNYNEQFF. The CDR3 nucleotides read TGCGCCAGCAGTGAGTCTGCTAGCGGTAACTACAATGAGCAGTTCTTC.

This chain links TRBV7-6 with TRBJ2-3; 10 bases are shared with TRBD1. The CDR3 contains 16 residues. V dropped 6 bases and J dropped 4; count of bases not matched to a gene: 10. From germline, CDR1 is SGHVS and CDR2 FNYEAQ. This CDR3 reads CASRGKGDRGADTQYF. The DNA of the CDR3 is TGTGCCAGCAGGGGAAAGGGGGACAGGGGTGCAGATACGCAGTATTTT.

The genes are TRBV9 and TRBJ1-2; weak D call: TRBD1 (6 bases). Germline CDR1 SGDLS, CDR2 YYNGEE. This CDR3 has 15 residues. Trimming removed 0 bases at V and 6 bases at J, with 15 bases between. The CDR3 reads CASSVGSGDANGYTF. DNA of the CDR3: TGTGCCAGCAGCGTAGGTTCAGGGGACGCGAATGGCTACACCTTC. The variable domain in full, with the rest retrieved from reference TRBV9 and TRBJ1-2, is DSGVTQTPKHLITATGQRVTLRCSPRSGDLSVYWYQQSLDQGLQFLIQYYNGEERAKGNILERFSAQQFPDLHSELNLSSLELGDSALYFCASSVGSGDANGYTFGSGTRLTVV.

The CDR3 region is CASSPTGHRTKNTQYF. CDR3 DNA sequence: TGTGCCAGCAGTCCTACGGGGCACCGAACCAAAAACACGCAGTATTTT. The chain joins TRBV6-1 to TRBJ2-3; D may match TRBD1 or TRBD2 (5 bases each). The V gene's germline CDR1 is MNHNS and CDR2 SASEGT. This CDR3 is 16 amino acids long. V shed 5 bases and J shed 9 bases, with 24 bases lying between them.

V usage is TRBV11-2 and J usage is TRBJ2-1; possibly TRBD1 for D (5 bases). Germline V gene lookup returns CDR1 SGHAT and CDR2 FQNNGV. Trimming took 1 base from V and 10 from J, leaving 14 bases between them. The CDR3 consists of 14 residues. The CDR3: CASSLVRGPLEQFF. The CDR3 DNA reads TGTGCCAGCAGCTTAGTTAGGGGCCCTCTCGAGCAGTTCTTC.

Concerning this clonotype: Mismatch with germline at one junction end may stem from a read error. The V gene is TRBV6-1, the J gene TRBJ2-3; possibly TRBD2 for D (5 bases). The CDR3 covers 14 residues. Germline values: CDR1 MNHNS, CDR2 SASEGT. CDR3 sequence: CAGSEGRAPETQYF. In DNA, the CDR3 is TGTGCGGGCAGTGAGGGCCGTGCCCCAGAGACCCAGTACTTT.

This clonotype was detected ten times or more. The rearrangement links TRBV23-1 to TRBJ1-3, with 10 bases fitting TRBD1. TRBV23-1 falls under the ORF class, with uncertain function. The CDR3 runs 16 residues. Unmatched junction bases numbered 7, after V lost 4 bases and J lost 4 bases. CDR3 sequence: CASSPPGTGAGNTIYF. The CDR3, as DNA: TGCGCCAGCAGTCCCCCCGGGACAGGGGCGGGAAACACCATATATTTT.

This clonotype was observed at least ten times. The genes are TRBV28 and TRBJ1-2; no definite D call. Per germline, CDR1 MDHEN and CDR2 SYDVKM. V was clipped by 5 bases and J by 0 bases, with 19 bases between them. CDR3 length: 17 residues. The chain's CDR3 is CASSNLATGLANYGYTF. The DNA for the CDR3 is TGTGCCAGCAGTAATTTAGCCACGGGATTGGCTAACTATGGCTACACCTTC.

The CDR3 DNA sequence: TGTGCCAGCAGCCTTATGACAGGGTCCTCGCATACGCAGTATTTT. Encoded protein: CASSLMTGSSHTQYF. The chain recombines TRBV7-9 with TRBJ2-3; 7 positions match TRBD1. V was clipped by 5 bases and J by 7 bases; unmatched bases: 12. From germline, CDR1 is SEHNR and CDR2 FQNEAQ (reference sequence). The length of the CDR3 is 15 residues.

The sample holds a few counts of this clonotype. The chain's CDR3 is CASSEDHAYEQYF. CDR3 nucleotide sequence: TGTGCCAGCAGTGAAGACCACGCCTACGAGCAGTACTTC. The rearrangement uses TRBV6-1 and TRBJ2-7; no reliable D call. Germline V gives CDR1 MNHNS, CDR2 SASEGT. The CDR3 runs to 13 residues. V shed 1 base and J shed 2 bases, with 6 bases lying between them.

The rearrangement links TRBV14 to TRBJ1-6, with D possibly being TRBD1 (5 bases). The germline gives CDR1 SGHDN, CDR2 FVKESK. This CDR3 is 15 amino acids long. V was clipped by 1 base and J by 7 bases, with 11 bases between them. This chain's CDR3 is CASSQGAAGNSPLHF. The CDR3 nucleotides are TGTGCCAGCAGCCAAGGAGCCGCAGGGAATTCACCCCTCCACTTT.

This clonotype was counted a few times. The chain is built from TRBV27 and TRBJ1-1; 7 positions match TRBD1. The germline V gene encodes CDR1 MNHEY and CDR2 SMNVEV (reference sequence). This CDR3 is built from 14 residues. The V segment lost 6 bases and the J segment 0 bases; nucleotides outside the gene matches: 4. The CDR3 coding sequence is TGTGCCAGCAGGACCGGGACAGTGAACACTGAAGCTTTCTTT. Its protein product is CASRTGTVNTEAFF.

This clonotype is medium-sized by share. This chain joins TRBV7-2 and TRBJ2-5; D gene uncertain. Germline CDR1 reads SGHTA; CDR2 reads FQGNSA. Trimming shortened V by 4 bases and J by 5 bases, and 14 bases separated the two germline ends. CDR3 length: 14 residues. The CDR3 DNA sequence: TGTGCCAGCAGCTCCGCTCGGTTGCCGGAGACCCAGTACTTC. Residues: CASSSARLPETQYF.